A single sample is the source of the 25 T cell receptor beta chains below, sequenced in a study of CXCR3-negative and CXCR3-positive naive CD8 T cells. TRB cDNA libraries were made by UMI-labeled 5' RACE. Each CDR3 protein gets one entry in TCRdb, which reprocessed the 5' RACE reads and gives no DNA. This sample contains about 130,000 distinct CDR3 sequences. Specimen: naive CXCR3- CD8+ T cells from blood. Subset specified: CD45RO-CCR7+CD27+CD95- naive CD8+ T cells lacking CXCR3 (TNR3-). These receptors were obtained from a human donor in good health. Some clones in this sample may be carry-over from other donors' samples.

The chain carries TRBV5-6 and TRBJ2-5. This CDR3 has 13 amino acids. The germline V gene has CDR1 SGHDT and CDR2 YYEEEE. CDR3 residues: CASSSWTKETQYF.

The rearrangement joins TRBV15 to TRBJ1-2; TCRdb calls TRBD1, which cannot be checked without DNA. The CDR3 totals 17 residues. CDR1 and CDR2 (germline): LNHNV, YYDKDF (reference sequence). CDR3 loop: CATSRTDRGMDSYGYTF.

This chain's CDR3 is CASSQDPGQSLGGYTF. The J gene is TRBJ1-2, the V gene TRBV4-3; lacking DNA, the TRBD1 call made by TCRdb goes unchecked. Germline CDR1 is LGHNA and CDR2 is YSLEER. The CDR3 length is 16 residues.

This sequence joins TRBV27 and TRBJ2-1. The germline gives CDR1 MNHEY, CDR2 SMNVEV (reference sequence). The CDR3 sequence is 12 residues long. The chain's CDR3 is CASSPNLDEQFF.

The V call is TRBV29-1, the J call TRBJ2-7. Germline V gene lookup returns CDR1 SQVTM and CDR2 ANQGSEA. The CDR3 runs 13 residues. The CDR3 region is CSVSIRADYEQYF.

This chain uses TRBV12-3 or TRBV12-4 with TRBJ1-4; the D gene TCRdb calls, TRBD1, cannot be checked with no DNA. This CDR3 region has 16 residues. CDR3 residues: CASSRNSGGRNEKLFF.

The J gene is TRBJ2-7, the V gene TRBV29-1; as DNA is missing, the TRBD2 call by TCRdb cannot be tested. The germline V gene has CDR1 SQVTM and CDR2 ANQGSEA. The CDR3 covers 14 residues. The CDR3 spells CSVVGLAGVGEQYF.

J is TRBJ2-7 and V is TRBV18; TCRdb calls TRBD2, which cannot be checked without DNA. CDR3 size: 16 residues. Germline lookup yields CDR1 KGHSH and CDR2 LQKENI. The CDR3 protein is CASSPPRLDVSYEQYF.

The chain recombines TRBV19 with TRBJ2-1; TCRdb proposes TRBD1, but this gene call is untestable without DNA. The CDR3 sequence is 15 residues long. Germline CDR1 is LNHDA and CDR2 is SQIVND (reference sequence). The CDR3 loop is CASSIMRGGNNEQFF.

The rearrangement joins TRBV5-4 to TRBJ1-1; TCRdb's assignment of TRBD1 cannot be checked, as there is no DNA. The CDR3 consists of 13 residues. The germline gives CDR1 SGHNT, CDR2 YYREEE (reference sequence). The CDR3 here is CASSQGSNTEAFF.

This CDR3 reads CASSLVEKYNEQFF. The genes are TRBV5-1 and TRBJ2-1. The CDR3 runs to 14 residues. Germline CDR1 and CDR2: SGHRS and YFSETQ.

The chain is built from TRBV15 and TRBJ2-7; TCRdb names TRBD2, which stays unverified in the absence of DNA. The CDR3 contains 13 residues. Germline loops: CDR1 LNHNV, CDR2 YYDKDF (reference sequence). The CDR3 here is CATSRELAGEAYF.

The chain carries TRBV12-3 or TRBV12-4 and TRBJ2-1; lacking DNA, the TRBD2 call made by TCRdb goes unchecked. The CDR3 totals 13 residues. The CDR3 spells CASSYGSGDEQFF.

J is TRBJ2-1 and V is TRBV5-6. The germline gives CDR1 SGHDT, CDR2 YYEEEE. The length of the CDR3 is 13 residues. The CDR3 loop is CASSVQVNGEQFF.

The chain uses TRBV14 and TRBJ1-2. This CDR3 has 15 residues. Germline values: CDR1 SGHDN, CDR2 FVKESK. The CDR3 sequence: CASSQLGPDHYGYTF.

The chain couples TRBV5-4 to TRBJ1-2. The CDR3 runs 14 residues. Per germline, CDR1 SGHNT and CDR2 YYREEE (reference sequence). The CDR3 loop reads CASSLDGISHGYTF. Supplemented by reference TRBV5-4 and TRBJ1-2, the full variable domain reads ETGVTQSPTHLIKTRGQQVTLRCSSQSGHNTVSWYQQALGQGPQFIFQYYREEENGRGNFPPRFSGLQFPNYSSELNVNALELDDSALYLCASSLDGISHGYTFGSGTRLTVV.

The rearrangement joins TRBV7-3 to TRBJ2-5; TCRdb's D call of TRBD1 is untestable without DNA. Germline V gene data show CDR1 as SGHTA and CDR2 as FQGTGA. This CDR3 comprises 15 residues. CDR3 sequence: CASSLLPGTEETQYF.

The chain links TRBV7-9 to TRBJ2-1; absent DNA, TCRdb's TRBD2 call cannot be checked. The CDR3 is 14 amino acids. Germline CDR1 is SEHNR and CDR2 is FQNEAQ (reference sequence). The CDR3 loop reads CASSLPGASLMKFF.

The rearrangement links TRBV10-3 to TRBJ2-2; TCRdb picks TRBD1, but there is no DNA to check that call. This CDR3 contains 15 residues. The V gene's germline CDR1 is ENHRY and CDR2 SYGVKD. CDR3 residues: CAISGQGGSTGELFF.

V gene TRBV7-9 combines with J gene TRBJ2-7; the D call from TCRdb, TRBD1, cannot be confirmed without DNA. The CDR3 covers 19 residues. Germline V gene sequence: CDR1 SEHNR, CDR2 FQNEAQ (reference sequence). CDR3 protein: CASSADHRGETYFSYEQYF. Complete variable domain (other parts from reference TRBV7-9 and TRBJ2-7): DTGVSQNPRHKITKRGQNVTFRCDPISEHNRLYWYRQTLGQGPEFLTYFQNEAQLEKSRLLSDRFSAERPKGSFSTLEIQRTEQGDSAMYLCASSADHRGETYFSYEQYFGPGTRLTVT.

The J gene is TRBJ2-3, the V gene TRBV7-9; TCRdb outputs TRBD2, but without DNA this stays unchecked. CDR3 length: 15 amino acids. CDR1 SEHNR and CDR2 FQNEAQ come from the germline V gene (reference sequence). CDR3 sequence reads: CASQETSGSGDTQYF.

V gene TRBV20-1 combines with J gene TRBJ2-7; the D gene TCRdb calls, TRBD2, cannot be checked with no DNA. The CDR3 extends over 13 amino acids. Germline V gene sequence: CDR1 DFQATT, CDR2 SNEGSKA (reference sequence). The CDR3 region is CSARLAGLYEQYF.

The J gene is TRBJ1-6, the V gene TRBV12-3 or TRBV12-4; without DNA, the TCRdb call of TRBD1 cannot be checked. This CDR3 has 15 amino acids. The CDR3 protein is CASRLGQDYNSPLHF.

V gene TRBV6-1 combines with J gene TRBJ2-1; lacking DNA, the TRBD2 call made by TCRdb goes unchecked. This CDR3 contains 13 residues. Germline assignment: CDR1 MNHNS and CDR2 SASEGT. The CDR3 loop is CASREAGLNEQFF.

The chain is built from TRBV28 and TRBJ1-1; as DNA is missing, the TRBD1 call by TCRdb cannot be tested. Germline V gene lookup returns CDR1 MDHEN and CDR2 SYDVKM. This CDR3 contains 16 residues. The chain's CDR3 is CASSSPRTALNTEAFF.